These 19 T cell receptor beta chains originate from one sample sequenced in a study of PD-L1 blockade in urothelial cancer. The table came from immunoSEQ multiplex PCR; TCRdb's copy has only in-frame clones and leaves some out. The sample has around 110,000 clones, around 93% seen once. Time point specified: peripheral blood 6 weeks after treatment start. The input for sequencing was PBMCs, taken around atezolizumab (anti-PD-L1) treatment. These receptors were taken from a man aged 55 to 70 with urothelial cancer.

The chain employs TRBV7-3 and TRBJ1-2; no definite D call. Germline CDR1 reads SGHTA; CDR2 reads FQGTGA. V lost 5 bases and J 8 bases, leaving 18 bases between the germline ends. CDR3 length: 14 residues. CDR3 coding DNA: TGTGCCAGCAGCCAAGTGGCCGGAGGAGAGGGCTACACCTTC. Translation: CASSQVAGGEGYTF.

The chain links TRBV7-2 to TRBJ2-7, with 13 nucleotides matching TRBD2. This CDR3 has 16 amino acids. V lost 5 bases and J lost 7; bases outside the gene matches: 11. CDR1 and CDR2 (germline): SGHTA, FQGNSA. CDR3 sequence (DNA): TGTGCCAGCAGCCTCAGGACTAGCGGGGGAGGGGAGGAGCAGTACTTC. This codes for CASSLRTSGGGEEQYF.

The chain links TRBV10-1 to TRBJ2-3, with TRBD2 matching 9 bases. Per the germline V gene, CDR1 is WNHNN and CDR2 is SYGVQD (reference sequence). After removal of 3 bases from V and 6 bases from J, the junction contained 10 bases not matched to a gene. CDR3 size: 16 residues. This CDR3 is CASSDIAGVAKDTQYF. The CDR3 DNA reads TGCGCCAGCAGTGATATAGCGGGGGTGGCCAAGGATACGCAGTATTTT.

V usage is TRBV10-1 and J usage is TRBJ2-1, with 12 bases that match TRBD2. V shed 6 bases, J shed 3 bases, and the junction held 3 bases outside the gene matches. The CDR3 is 15 residues long. Germline V gene lookup returns CDR1 WNHNN and CDR2 SYGVQD (reference sequence). As DNA, the CDR3 is TGCGCCAGCAGCCAACTAGCGGGAGGCTACAATGAGCAGTTCTTC. Translating it yields CASSQLAGGYNEQFF.

This clone was counted only a few times. The V call is TRBV7-2, the J call TRBJ2-7; no clear D gene. Trimming removed 5 bases from V and 0 bases from J, with 14 bases in between. This CDR3 contains 15 residues. Per the germline V gene, CDR1 is SGHTA and CDR2 is FQGNSA. The CDR3 region has the DNA TGTGCCAGCAGCGCCGAGTCGTGGAGCTCCTACGAGCAGTACTTC. It codes for CASSAESWSSYEQYF. Variable domain in full (rest from reference TRBV7-2 and TRBJ2-7): GAGVSQSPSNKVTEKGKDVELRCDPISGHTALYWYRQSLGQGLEFLIYFQGNSAPDKSGLPSDRFSAERTGGSVSTLTIQRTQQEDSAVYLCASSAESWSSYEQYFGPGTRLTVT.

The V gene is TRBV19, the J gene TRBJ1-6, with a possible D match to TRBD1 (5 bases). CDR1 is LNHDA and CDR2 is SQIVND in the germline V gene (reference sequence). CDR3 length equals 12 residues. V dropped 10 bases and J dropped 8 bases, with 12 bases sitting between them. This CDR3 reads CATQTDYSPLHF. The CDR3 DNA sequence: TGTGCCACACAGACAGATTATTCACCCCTCCACTTT.

CDR3 residues: CASSQGYRGIGNTIYF. DNA for the CDR3: TGCGCCAGCAGCCAAGGATACAGGGGAATTGGAAACACCATATATTTT. J is TRBJ1-3 and V is TRBV5-1, with TRBD1 matching 7 bases. The germline V gene encodes CDR1 SGHRS and CDR2 YFSETQ. This CDR3 spans 16 amino acids. J gave up 3 bases and V 4 bases, and 10 bases lay outside the gene matches.

The rearrangement links TRBV7-2 to TRBJ2-3, with 7 bases lining up with TRBD2. Germline trimming cut 1 base from V and 0 bases from J; bases unmatched to any gene: 4. Germline V gene data show CDR1 as SGHTA and CDR2 as FQGNSA. The CDR3 contains 16 residues. The CDR3 region is CASSLGWDYSTDTQYF. CDR3 coding DNA: TGTGCCAGCAGCTTAGGGTGGGACTATAGCACAGATACGCAGTATTTT.

The chain uses TRBV4-3 and TRBJ1-2, with D maybe TRBD1 (6 bases). Germline V gene lookup returns CDR1 LGHNA and CDR2 YSLEER. The CDR3 consists of 14 residues. V dropped 0 bases and J dropped 5 bases, with 10 bases sitting between them. The CDR3 loop is CASSQDPGAYGYTF. The CDR3 region has the DNA TGCGCCAGCAGCCAAGATCCAGGGGCGTATGGCTACACCTTC.

The chain links TRBV7-6 to TRBJ2-3; 10 nucleotides line up with TRBD2. The germline gives CDR1 SGHVS, CDR2 FNYEAQ. The CDR3 is 16 residues long. Trimming took 3 bases from V and 9 from J; bases not matched to a gene: 12. CDR3 in amino acids: CASSFRASGSRGTQYF. The CDR3 DNA reads as TGTGCCAGCAGCTTCCGGGCTAGCGGGAGTAGGGGGACGCAGTATTTT.

The chain carries TRBV5-6 and TRBJ2-5; a weak D match, TRBD2 (6 bases). V was cut by 4 bases and J by 5 bases, with 18 bases left in between. This CDR3 has 15 residues. Germline CDR1 reads SGHDT; CDR2 reads YYEEEE. CDR3 protein: CASSPGTLSLETQYF. The CDR3 coding sequence is TGTGCCAGCAGCCCGGGGACTCTAAGCTTGGAGACCCAGTACTTC.

The chain combines TRBV5-4 with TRBJ1-2, with 9 bases aligning to TRBD1. V gave up 4 bases and J gave up 2 bases; unmatched junction bases: 9. Germline V gene data show CDR1 as SGHNT and CDR2 as YYREEE (reference sequence). This CDR3 is 16 amino acids long. The CDR3 protein is CASSLPGQGRNYGYTF. DNA of the CDR3: TGTGCCAGCAGCCTGCCAGGACAGGGGCGGAACTATGGCTACACCTTC.

The chain has TRBV10-2 and TRBJ2-1, with TRBD2 matching 10 bases. J gave up 6 bases and V 7 bases, and 12 bases lay outside the gene matches. CDR3 length: 16 amino acids. In germline, CDR1 is WSHSY, CDR2 SAAADI. CDR3 residues: CASTLIPSGRVNEQFF. Written as DNA, the CDR3 is TGCGCCAGCACCCTAATTCCTAGCGGGAGAGTCAATGAGCAGTTCTTC.

The chain carries TRBV4-3 and TRBJ1-1; 9 nucleotides line up with TRBD1. The CDR3 runs to 16 residues. The V gene end was trimmed by 1 base and the J gene end by 6 bases; junction bases not matched to a gene: 9. Germline V CDR1 and CDR2: LGHNA, YSLEER. The CDR3 nucleotides read TGCGCCAGCAGCCAAGCCCGAGCGGGACAGGGTGCTGAAGCTTTCTTT. Residues: CASSQARAGQGAEAFF.

This chain connects TRBV2 to TRBJ1-5; D gene unclear. V dropped 2 bases and J dropped 1 base, with 12 bases sitting between them. This CDR3 has 16 residues. The germline V gene has CDR1 SNHLY and CDR2 FYNNEI. The CDR3 nucleotides read TGTGCCAGCAGTGAAAAAGGAGGTAGGAGCAATCAGCCCCAGCATTTT. Translation: CASSEKGGRSNQPQHF.

V is TRBV19 and J is TRBJ1-2, with a possible D match to TRBD1 (5 bases). This CDR3 region has 13 residues. V gave up 3 bases and J gave up 10 bases, with 15 bases separating them. Germline CDR1 reads LNHDA; CDR2 reads SQIVND (reference sequence). The CDR3 spells CASSISGRLDYTF. The CDR3 DNA sequence: TGTGCCAGTAGTATTTCAGGGAGGTTAGACTACACCTTC.

The DNA of the CDR3 is TGTGCCAGCAGCGTAGAGGGAGGGAGGGGATTACAAGAGACCCAGTACTTC. Translated, it gives CASSVEGGRGLQETQYF. The chain has TRBV9 and TRBJ2-5; 7 positions match TRBD2. V lost 0 bases, J lost 2 bases, and 10 bases stayed unmatched. The CDR3 covers 17 residues. Germline assignment: CDR1 SGDLS and CDR2 YYNGEE.

This chain connects TRBV6-5 to TRBJ2-1; 9 nucleotides match TRBD2. V trimming: 6 bases; J trimming: 7 bases; junction bases outside the gene matches: 4. This CDR3 has 13 amino acids. Germline CDR1 is MNHEY and CDR2 is SVGAGI. CDR3: CASSQRGDNEQFF. As DNA, the CDR3 is TGTGCCAGCAGCCAGCGGGGGGATAATGAGCAGTTCTTC.

The rearrangement links TRBV5-8 to TRBJ2-7; D might be TRBD1 (6 bases). Germline lookup yields CDR1 SGHTS and CDR2 YDEGEE. This CDR3 comprises 13 residues. V was cut by 0 bases and J by 5 bases, with 9 bases left in between. Written as DNA, the CDR3 is TGTGCCAGCAGCTTGGTCAGGGGCAACGAGCAGTACTTC. Amino acid sequence: CASSLVRGNEQYF.